Below are 24 T cell receptor beta chains sequenced from a single sample in a study of blood T cell repertoires in COVID-19. Here immunoSEQ multiplex PCR was the method, and the copy in TCRdb shows in-frame clones only, minus some. The table includes fewer than 150,000 clones, 90% detected once. The specimen sequenced was peripheral blood. The receptors come from a woman aged 60 to 75 with COVID-19, enrolled during active disease.

The chain links TRBV5-1 to TRBJ2-4, with D possibly matching TRBD1 (6 bases). V dropped 4 bases and J dropped 6 bases, with 14 bases sitting between them. The germline V gene encodes CDR1 SGHRS and CDR2 YFSETQ. This CDR3 is built from 14 residues. The CDR3, as DNA: TGCGCCAGCAGCCCTGGTCCAGGGGCAAACATTCAGTACTTC. Protein: CASSPGPGANIQYF.

Written as DNA, the CDR3 is TGTGCCAGCAGCTTAAGGAGCGGGGGGGGCCAAGAGACCCAGTACTTC. This gives the protein CASSLRSGGGQETQYF. The V gene is TRBV13, the J gene TRBJ2-5; 10 bases fit TRBD2. This CDR3 has 16 residues. V gave up 2 bases and J gave up 1 base; unmatched junction bases: 4. The germline CDR1 and CDR2 sequences are PRHDT and FYEKMQ (reference sequence).

The chain combines TRBV11-1 with TRBJ1-4; tentative D call: TRBD1 (5 bases). Per the germline V gene, CDR1 is SGHAT and CDR2 is FQDESV (reference sequence). This CDR3 contains 15 residues. V was pared by 6 bases and J by 3 bases, with 14 bases between. Here the CDR3 DNA reads TGTGCCAGCAGTCGAGACGGAGGGGCTAATGAAAAACTGTTTTTT. Its translation: CASSRDGGANEKLFF.

The chain is built from TRBV14 and TRBJ2-7, with D possibly matching TRBD2 (5 bases). CDR1 and CDR2 (germline): SGHDN, FVKESK. V gave up 2 bases and J gave up 5 bases, with 13 bases separating them. This CDR3 contains 14 residues. Here the CDR3 DNA reads TGTGCCAGCAGCCAAAACTCAGGAGGAAACGAGCAGTACTTC. As protein: CASSQNSGGNEQYF.

This clone was detected only a few times. CDR3 nucleotides: TGTGCCAGCAGCTTGGATCTGGACAGGGAGGTTCAGTACTTC. Translated: CASSLDLDREVQYF. The chain combines TRBV5-4 with TRBJ2-7, with 8 bases matching TRBD1. This CDR3 has 14 amino acids. V shed 0 bases and J 10 bases; nucleotides not matched to a gene: 9. From germline, CDR1 is SGHNT and CDR2 YYREEE (reference sequence).

This chain joins TRBV7-2 and TRBJ1-6; D gene unclear. Trimming cost V 1 base and J 8 bases, with 3 bases left between them. The CDR3 is 12 amino acids. Per the germline V gene, CDR1 is SGHTA and CDR2 is FQGNSA. The CDR3 region has the DNA TGTGCCAGCAGCTTAGACTATTCACCCCTCCACTTT. It yields the protein CASSLDYSPLHF.

The V and J genes are TRBV5-4 and TRBJ2-3; D perhaps matches TRBD1 (5 bases). The V and J ends lost 4 bases and 0 bases respectively, with 9 bases between them. This CDR3 is built from 14 residues. Germline-derived CDR1 and CDR2 are SGHNT and YYREEE (reference sequence). CDR3: CASSRRQSTDTQYF. In DNA, the CDR3 is TGTGCCAGCAGCCGAAGACAGAGCACAGATACGCAGTATTTT.

V is TRBV5-6 and J is TRBJ1-1; weak D call: TRBD1 (5 bases). The germline V and J ends were trimmed by 2 bases and 4 bases, with 15 bases remaining between them. This CDR3 has 15 residues. Germline assignment: CDR1 SGHDT and CDR2 YYEEEE. CDR3 amino acids: CASSFGGTHGTEAFF. In DNA form, the CDR3 reads TGTGCCAGCAGCTTCGGCGGGACTCACGGCACTGAAGCTTTCTTT.

The rearrangement uses TRBV5-5 and TRBJ1-2, with D maybe TRBD1 (5 bases). The CDR3 is made up of 15 amino acids. V lost 0 bases and J lost 4, with 13 bases in between. Looked up from germline, CDR1 is SGHKS and CDR2 is YYEKEE (reference sequence). The CDR3 loop is CASSLEAGSGYGYTF. The DNA for the CDR3 is TGTGCCAGCAGCTTGGAGGCAGGGTCAGGCTATGGCTACACCTTC.

This sequence joins TRBV6-1 and TRBJ1-6, with a tentative D call TRBD1 (5 bases). With 0 bases removed from V and 8 bases from J, the gap between germline ends came to 17 bases. The CDR3 consists of 17 residues. Germline V gives CDR1 MNHNS, CDR2 SASEGT. The CDR3 region has the DNA TGTGCCAGCAGTGAAGCAGGGGCGGTTTATAATTATTCACCCCTCCACTTT. Translation gives CASSEAGAVYNYSPLHF.

The V and J genes are TRBV11-3 and TRBJ1-1, with a possible D match to TRBD1 (5 bases). V lost 6 bases to trimming and J lost 0 bases, with 8 bases between them. This CDR3 spans 13 amino acids. Germline assignment: CDR1 SGHNT and CDR2 YENEEA. The CDR3 region has the DNA TGTGCCAGCAGTTGGACACTGAACACTGAAGCTTTCTTT. It translates to CASSWTLNTEAFF. Complete variable domain (other parts from reference TRBV11-3 and TRBJ1-1): EAGVVQSPRYKIIEKKQPVAFWCNPISGHNTLYWYLQNLGQGPELLIRYENEEAVDDSQLPKDRFSAERLKGVDSTLKIQPAELGDSAVYLCASSWTLNTEAFFGQGTRLTVV.

This clone appeared a few times. The V call is TRBV2, the J call TRBJ1-5; D not resolved. Germline-derived CDR1 and CDR2 are SNHLY and FYNNEI. The CDR3 totals 15 residues. The ends were cut back, 0 bases at V and 7 bases at J, with 13 bases in the middle. The CDR3 DNA is TGTGCCAGCAGTGAAGCGGGGATGGGAGGCCAGCCCCAGCATTTT. As protein: CASSEAGMGGQPQHF.

The CDR3 region has the DNA TGTGCCAGCAGTGAATTCTGGGCAGGCGAGTATCAGCCCCAGCATTTT. Translation gives CASSEFWAGEYQPQHF. The chain couples TRBV2 to TRBJ1-5, with D uncertain. Germline V gene data show CDR1 as SNHLY and CDR2 as FYNNEI. CDR3 length equals 16 residues. Trimming pared 2 bases from V and 5 bases from J, leaving 16 bases between.

The chain combines TRBV27 with TRBJ1-2, with D perhaps TRBD1 (5 bases). V was pared by 10 bases and J by 2 bases, with 17 bases between. CDR1 MNHEY and CDR2 SMNVEV come from the germline V gene (reference sequence). The length of the CDR3 is 14 residues. CDR3 loop: CATSSGLMNYGYTF. DNA of the CDR3: TGTGCCACGTCCTCGGGACTGATGAACTATGGCTACACCTTC.

V and J are TRBV27 and TRBJ2-2; no reliable D call. CDR3 length equals 16 residues. Trimming shortened V by 3 bases and J by 0 bases, and 11 bases separated the two germline ends. Per germline, CDR1 MNHEY and CDR2 SMNVEV (reference sequence). The chain's CDR3 is CASSLSHPTNTGELFF. The DNA of the CDR3 is TGTGCCAGCAGTTTGTCCCATCCCACGAACACCGGGGAGCTGTTTTTT.

The chain combines TRBV5-1 with TRBJ2-7, with 8 positions matching TRBD1. Germline CDR1 is SGHRS and CDR2 is YFSETQ. With 3 bases clipped from V and 2 bases from J, the junction kept 4 bases outside the gene matches. The CDR3 length is 14 residues. This CDR3 is CASSSGTGTYEQYF. The CDR3 DNA reads as TGCGCCAGCAGCTCCGGGACAGGCACCTACGAGCAGTACTTC.

The V call is TRBV30, the J call TRBJ1-5, with no clear D. With 2 bases removed from V and 2 bases from J, the gap between germline ends came to 7 bases. Germline values: CDR1 GTSNPN, CDR2 SVGIG (reference sequence). The CDR3 totals 13 residues. The CDR3 DNA sequence: TGTGCCTGGAGTAAGGCGGGCAATCAGCCCCAGCATTTT. It translates to CAWSKAGNQPQHF.

The chain joins TRBV5-5 to TRBJ1-2; possible D gene TRBD1, 5 bases. The V end lost 0 bases, the J end lost 7 bases, and 19 bases lay between the germline ends. This CDR3 region has 16 residues. Germline CDR1 is SGHKS and CDR2 is YYEKEE (reference sequence). The CDR3 nucleotides are TGTGCCAGCAGCTTGGTCTCGGCCCCGGGGGGGGGTGGCTACACCTTC. This codes for CASSLVSAPGGGGYTF.

The chain combines TRBV2 with TRBJ2-7, with TRBD1 matching over 9 bases. CDR1 and CDR2 (germline): SNHLY, FYNNEI. Unmatched junction bases numbered 1, after V lost 8 bases and J lost 2 bases. The length of the CDR3 is 12 residues. CDR3 region: CASGTGTYEQYF. The CDR3 DNA follows: TGTGCCAGCGGGACAGGGACCTACGAGCAGTACTTC. Together with reference TRBV2 and TRBJ2-7, the CDR3 gives the full variable domain: EPEVTQTPSHQVTQMGQEVILRCVPISNHLYFYWYRQILGQKVEFLVSFYNNEISEKSEIFDDQFSVERPDGSNFTLKIRSTKLEDSAMYFCASGTGTYEQYFGPGTRLTVT.

In this sample, this clone turned up once. The V call is TRBV3-1 (or the pseudogene TRBV3-2), the J call TRBJ2-1, with 13 bases that match TRBD2. Germline CDR1 LGHDT, CDR2 YNNKEL (reference sequence). The trim removed 4 bases at V and 4 bases at J, leaving 1 base unmatched. The CDR3 totals 15 residues. The DNA for the CDR3 is TGTGCCAGCAGCCCGACTAGCGGGGGGTACAATGAGCAGTTCTTC. It is translated as CASSPTSGGYNEQFF.

This clone turned up a few times. The V and J genes are TRBV6-5 and TRBJ1-5; maybe TRBD1 (5 bases). CDR1 and CDR2 (germline): MNHEY, SVGAGI. The CDR3 loop spans 14 amino acids. The V end was cut by 5 bases, the J end by 6 bases, with 14 bases between. The CDR3 sequence is CASSPDSSSQPQHF. CDR3 nucleotides: TGTGCCAGCAGTCCCGACAGTTCGAGTCAGCCCCAGCATTTT.

The genes are TRBV6-5 and TRBJ1-4; 8 positions match TRBD1. Looked up from germline, CDR1 is MNHEY and CDR2 is SVGAGI. The trim removed 1 base at V and 5 bases at J, leaving 3 bases unmatched. CDR3 length: 15 residues. CDR3 sequence reads: CASSYLDRVNEKLFF. The DNA for the CDR3 is TGTGCCAGCAGTTACTTGGACAGGGTCAATGAAAAACTGTTTTTT.

The chain has TRBV2 and TRBJ2-7, with D possibly TRBD1 on 6 matching bases. The V end was cut by 11 bases, the J end by 5 bases, with 19 bases between. Germline assignment: CDR1 SNHLY and CDR2 FYNNEI. This CDR3 comprises 13 residues. The CDR3 spells CAGITGSGDEQYF. The DNA of the CDR3 is TGTGCCGGAATAACAGGGTCTGGCGACGAGCAGTACTTC.

On this clone itself: In the same sample, other DNA sequences code for this CDR3. This chain joins TRBV5-1 and TRBJ2-1; D is perhaps TRBD2 (6 bases). Between the trimmed V and J ends, which lost 2 bases and 7 bases, there was a span of 10 bases. The CDR3 is 13 amino acids. CDR1 is SGHRS, CDR2 YFSETQ, per germline. The CDR3 nucleotides read TGCGCCAGCAGCTTATCCGGGGGAAATGAGCAGTTCTTC. Translating it yields CASSLSGGNEQFF. The full variable domain, in which reference TRBV5-1 and TRBJ2-1 provide the parts outside the CDR3, is KAGVTQTPRYLIKTRGQQVTLSCSPISGHRSVSWYQQTPGQGLQFLFEYFSETQRNKGNFPGRFSGRQFSNSRSEMNVSTLELGDSALYLCASSLSGGNEQFFGPGTRLTVL.